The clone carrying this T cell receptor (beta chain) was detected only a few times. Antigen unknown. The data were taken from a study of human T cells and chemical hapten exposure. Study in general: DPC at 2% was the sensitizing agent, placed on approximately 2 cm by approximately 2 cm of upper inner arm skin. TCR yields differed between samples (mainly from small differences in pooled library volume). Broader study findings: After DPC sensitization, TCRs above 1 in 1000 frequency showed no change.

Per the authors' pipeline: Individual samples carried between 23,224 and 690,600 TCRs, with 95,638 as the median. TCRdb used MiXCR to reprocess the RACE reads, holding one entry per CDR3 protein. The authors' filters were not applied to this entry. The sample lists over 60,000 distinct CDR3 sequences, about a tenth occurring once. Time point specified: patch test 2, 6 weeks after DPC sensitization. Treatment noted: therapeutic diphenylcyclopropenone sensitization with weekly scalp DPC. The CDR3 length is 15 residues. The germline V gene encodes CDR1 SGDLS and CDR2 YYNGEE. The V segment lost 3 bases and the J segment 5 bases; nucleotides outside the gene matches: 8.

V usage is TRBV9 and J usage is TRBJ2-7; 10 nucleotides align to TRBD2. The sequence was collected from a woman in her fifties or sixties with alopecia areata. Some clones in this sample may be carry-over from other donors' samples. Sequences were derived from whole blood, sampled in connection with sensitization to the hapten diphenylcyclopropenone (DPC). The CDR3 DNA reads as TGTGCCAGCAGCGAAGAAGCGGGAGGGCGGCACGAGCAGTACTTC. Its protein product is CASSEEAGGRHEQYF.